Sequencing of this T cell receptor (beta chain) was carried out in a study of cytomegalovirus exposure and HLA in healthy donors. The CDR3 spans 14 residues. Germline assignment: CDR1 KGHSH and CDR2 LQKENI. The germline V and J ends were trimmed by 2 bases and 3 bases, with 10 bases remaining between them. Study-wide findings and caveats: Researchers catalogued under 200 TCR beta chains as cytomegalovirus-associated.

As for this clone: Its antigen is currently unknown.

Method: immunoSEQ multiplex PCR; TCRdb's copy keeps in-frame clones and lacks some. The sample gives approximately 60,000 clones, approximately 95% of which show up once; around 7% is in the top ten. The sequence was collected from a woman younger than 30 in good health and CMV-seropositive. The chain combines TRBV18 with TRBJ1-1; D not certain. Material: PBMCs. The CDR3, as DNA: TGTGCCAGCTCACCAGGACTGTTCGACACTGAAGCTTTCTTT. Translating gives CASSPGLFDTEAFF.